At least ten counts were recorded for the clone carrying this T cell receptor (beta chain). Germline V lookup: CDR1 SQVTM, CDR2 ANQGSEA. CDR3 length: 17 residues. V lost 3 bases and J 3 bases, leaving 23 bases between the germline ends. The source of the sample is a study of T cells in Graves' hyperthyroidism and ophthalmopathy. Stable Graves' hyperthyroidism meant no ophthalmopathy progression within 18 months. Researchers amplified the TCR beta CDR3 regions from RNA transcripts. Carried out on the TCR CDR3, a first-round RT-PCR used the HTBI primer set. In TCRdb, the multiplex PCR reads were re-called with MiXCR into one record per CDR3 protein. The table lists more than 500,000 distinct CDR3 sequences, 16% of them singletons.

The sequencing sample was made of blood. The origin of this receptor is a woman aged 25 to 39 with Graves' hyperthyroidism. The chain recombines TRBV29-1 with TRBJ1-1; TRBD1 might be the D (5 bases). Written as DNA, the CDR3 is TGCAGCGTTGATGGATTTGGGGCGGGGGGGTCGGACACTGAAGCTTTCTTT. Protein: CSVDGFGAGGSDTEAFF.